This T cell receptor (beta chain) emerged from a study of T cells after yellow fever vaccination. General study findings and limits: Contamination of FACS-sorted repertoires by abundant clonotypes from the bulk population could occur.

This clonotype came up a few times. Its antigen is unknown. In TCRdb, the 5' RACE reads were re-called with MiXCR into one record per CDR3 protein. Altogether nearly 550,000 distinct CDR3 sequences are present, about 19% being singletons, with the ten largest covering 14%. J was trimmed by 0 bases and V by 8 bases; bases with no gene match: 9. CDR3 length equals 16 residues. The gene calls are TRBV12-3 or TRBV12-4 and TRBJ2-2; 7 bases align to TRBD2. This receptor was taken from a man aged 25-45 years who received the YFV17D yellow fever vaccine. The sequencing here drew on PBMCs, taken 15 days after the yellow fever booster vaccination. The CDR3 DNA sequence: TGTGCCAGCCGGGGTGGCGGGAGTGCGAACACCGGGGAGCTGTTTTTT. Residues: CASRGGGSANTGELFF.